This section outlines one T cell receptor beta chain sequence together with its context. This sample stems from a study of multiple sclerosis patients with progressive multifocal leukoencephalopathy. Study overall: Longitudinal control samples came from natalizumab-treated multiple sclerosis patients without PML.

The CDR3 extends over 15 amino acids. Germline V gives CDR1 SGHTA, CDR2 FQGNSA. Deletions cut 3 bases from V and 3 bases from J, with 15 bases between. Sequencing was performed with immunoSEQ multiplex PCR; in TCRdb, only in-frame clones are kept and a portion is missing. This sample has 30,000 or so clones; over 75% occur once, and the top ten carry over 1.3%. Time point described: before natalizumab initiation. The V gene is TRBV7-2, the J gene TRBJ2-7, with a weak D call TRBD1 (5 bases). The sequencing sample was made of PBMCs. This receptor was taken from a human donor with multiple sclerosis. This CDR3 is CASSLDGRASYEQYF. The CDR3 DNA reads as TGTGCCAGCAGCTTGGATGGCAGGGCAAGCTACGAGCAGTACTTC.